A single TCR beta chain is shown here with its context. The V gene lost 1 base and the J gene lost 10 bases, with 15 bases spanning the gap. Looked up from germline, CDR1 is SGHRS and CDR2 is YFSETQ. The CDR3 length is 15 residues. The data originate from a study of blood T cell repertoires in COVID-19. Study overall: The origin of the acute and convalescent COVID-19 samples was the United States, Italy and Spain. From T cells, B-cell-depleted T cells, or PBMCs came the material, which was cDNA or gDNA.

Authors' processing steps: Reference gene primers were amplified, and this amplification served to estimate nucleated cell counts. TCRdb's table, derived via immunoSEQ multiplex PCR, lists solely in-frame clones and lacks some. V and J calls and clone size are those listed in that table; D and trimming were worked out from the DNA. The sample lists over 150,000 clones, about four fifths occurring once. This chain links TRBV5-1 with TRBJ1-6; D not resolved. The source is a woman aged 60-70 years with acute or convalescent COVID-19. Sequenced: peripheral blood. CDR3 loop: CASSLLSESGSPLHF. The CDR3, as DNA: TGCGCCAGCAGCTTGTTATCTGAGTCCGGGTCACCCCTCCACTTT.